The text below deals with one TCR beta chain. At least ten counts were recorded for this clonotype. Its target antigen remains unknown. The record has no base qualities; no much larger clone is one base away. Hyperthyroidism patients were aged 18 to 65 years and newly diagnosed, with disease duration of less than 2 months. Patients with uncontrolled infections, other autoimmune diseases, pregnancy or lactation were excluded. Diagnoses relied on clinical symptoms, serum thyroxine and TRAb, thyroid ultrasound and orbital computed tomography. Blood from progressor patients was collected at the time of first diagnosis with hyperthyroidism, before any ophthalmopathy symptoms had appeared. Ficoll-Paque density gradient centrifugation was used to isolate PBMCs from 8.5 to 10 ml of fresh peripheral blood. Patients classed as progressors first received a Graves' hyperthyroidism diagnosis and then went on to develop ophthalmopathy during follow-up. Total RNA was extracted with Trizol reagent, and quality was checked on an Agilent 2100 Bioanalyzer.

These data originate in a study of T cells in Graves' hyperthyroidism and ophthalmopathy (dated by TCRdb to about 2019). Study-level background: Peripheral blood was collected at initial diagnosis, before any treatment. A discovery cohort of about 95 patients, 43 with Graves' ophthalmopathy and approximately 55 with stable Graves' hyperthyroidism, was used to find distinguishing TCR V-J signatures. Prospective prediction of ophthalmopathy was tested in an independent validation cohort of 18 to 20 hyperthyroidism patients and 17 patients who later progressed to ophthalmopathy. The roughly 90 discovery patients were divided at random into training and test sets in a 7:3 ratio. In about 6 Graves' hyperthyroidism patients, the study also compared T-cell repertoires from thyroid tissue with T-cell repertoires from blood. Once sampling was done, hyperthyroidism patients were given methimazole at a starting dose of 30 mg daily, whereas ophthalmopathy patients were given high-dose intravenous methylprednisolone. TCR Vbeta CDR3 sequencing of some 140 peripheral blood samples (fewer than 45 ophthalmopathy, some 75 hyperthyroidism and roughly 17 progressor patients) is reported in the paper.

General conclusions and limits of the study: Sample size was not statistically predetermined, and investigators were not blinded to group allocation. During validation, the model predicted progression to ophthalmopathy a median of around six months ahead of onset, with approximately 70% sensitivity and more than 72% specificity. In cross-validation, a model built on a 13 V-J signature told ophthalmopathy apart from stable hyperthyroidism with approximately 90% sensitivity and roughly 81% specificity, and in testing the same model reached 80%/75%. Most expanded thyroid clonotypes (frequency above 0.001) were also found in blood, which suggests that blood repertoires may mirror thyroid immune responses.

TCR beta CDR3 regions were amplified from RNA transcripts. The first round of RT-PCR for the TCR CDR3 was performed with the HTBI primer set and the Qiagen OneStep RT-PCR kit. Libraries were constructed in a second round of multiplex PCR, after which size selection and purification were carried out. Sequencing of the libraries was done on an Illumina HiSeq2000 using paired-end 100 bp reads. As for how the authors treated the data: SOAPnuke was used to process the raw data, with reads discarded if the reads contained adapters or uncalled bases, had a mean Phred below 15, or lacked an exact constant-primer or identifier match. COPE v1.2.5 was used to merge the high-quality paired reads, and each unique nucleotide sequence was defined as a clonotype. MiTCR v1.1 was used to align clonotypes to the IMGT TRBV, TRBD and TRBJ reference segments. The analysis included only V-J combinations with a frequency above 0.0001, which together covered more than 99% of the repertoires. A TCS score was defined as the ratio between F50 (clonal expansion) and ExV (chaos), using BLOSUM62-based TCRdist between CDR3 peptides within each V-J. Welch's t-statistics and random forest reduced 500 to 650 V-J features to roughly 13, which were used in a naive Bayes classifier (R e1071). TCRdb reprocessing: public reads trimmed at Q25 with fastp, clones called with MiXCR, in-frame beta chains kept. Rows merge per CDR3 protein into single entries with the most common DNA and genes. TCRdb, rather than the study authors, made the V and J calls. The sample profile shows 160,000 or so distinct CDR3 sequences; just under 9.5% of them were found once. The ten largest clones add up to around 20% of the sample.

Material: blood. The receptor comes from a woman younger than 30 with Graves' hyperthyroidism that later progressed to Graves' ophthalmopathy.

The DNA sequence is TGTGCCAGCAGAGAGGATGGTGACGGACTCAATCAGCCCCAGCATTTT. This yields the protein CASREDGDGLNQPQHF. The sequence links TRBV12-3 or TRBV12-4 to TRBJ1-5; the D gene assignment is ambiguous. Taken from cysteine to phenylalanine, the CDR3 has 16 residues. This entry keeps only the CDR3 DNA: 48 bases, framed from base 1. V gives up 6 bases and J gives up 3 bases, and the segment between their germline ends measures 18 bases.